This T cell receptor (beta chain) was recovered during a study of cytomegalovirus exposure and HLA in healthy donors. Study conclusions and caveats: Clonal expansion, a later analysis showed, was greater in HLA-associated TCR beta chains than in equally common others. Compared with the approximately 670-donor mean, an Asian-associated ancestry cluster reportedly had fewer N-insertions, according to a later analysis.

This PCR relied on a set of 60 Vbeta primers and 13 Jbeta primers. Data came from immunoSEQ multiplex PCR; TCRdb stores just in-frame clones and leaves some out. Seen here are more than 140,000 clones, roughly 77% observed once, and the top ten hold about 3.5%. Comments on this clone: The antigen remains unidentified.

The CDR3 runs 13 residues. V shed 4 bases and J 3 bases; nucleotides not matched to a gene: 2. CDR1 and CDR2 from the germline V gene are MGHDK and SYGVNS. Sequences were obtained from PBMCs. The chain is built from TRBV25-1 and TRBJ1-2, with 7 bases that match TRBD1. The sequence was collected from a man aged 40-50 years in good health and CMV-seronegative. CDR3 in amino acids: CASSADRDYGYTF. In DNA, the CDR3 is TGTGCCAGCAGTGCCGACAGGGACTATGGCTACACCTTC.